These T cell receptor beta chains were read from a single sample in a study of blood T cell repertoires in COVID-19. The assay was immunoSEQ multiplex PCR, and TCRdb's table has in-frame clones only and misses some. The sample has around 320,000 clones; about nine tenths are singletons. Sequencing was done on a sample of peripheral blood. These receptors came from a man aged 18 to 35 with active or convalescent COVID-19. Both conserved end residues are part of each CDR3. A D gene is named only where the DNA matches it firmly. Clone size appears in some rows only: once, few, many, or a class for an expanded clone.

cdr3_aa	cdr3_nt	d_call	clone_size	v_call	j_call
CASVGGGSYEQYF	TGTGCCAGTGTCGGGGGGGGCTCCTACGAGCAGTACTTC	TRBD2	NA	TRBV2	TRBJ2-7
CATSRVGGVNEQYF	TGTGCCACCAGCAGAGTAGGGGGGGTCAACGAGCAGTACTTC	NA	NA	TRBV15	TRBJ2-7
CSASLLGQGYNEQFF	TGCAGTGCTAGTTTGTTAGGACAGGGGTACAATGAGCAGTTCTTC	TRBD1	NA	TRBV20-1	TRBJ2-1
CSVPRQWRDNDTEAFF	TGCAGCGTTCCCCGGCAATGGAGGGATAATGACACTGAAGCTTTCTTT	NA	few	TRBV29-1	TRBJ1-1
CASSPTTGDRLYGYTF	TGTGCCAGCTCACCTACAACCGGGGATCGGCTGTATGGCTACACCTTC	NA	NA	TRBV18	TRBJ1-2
CASTSVRDRRETQYF	TGTGCCAGCACCTCCGTCCGGGACAGGCGAGAGACCCAGTACTTC	TRBD1	NA	TRBV27	TRBJ2-5
CASSQRPGQGAGYTF	TGTGCCAGCAGCCAACGCCCGGGACAGGGGGCCGGATACACCTTC	TRBD1	NA	TRBV14	TRBJ1-2
CASSPTLGAREDTQYF	TGTGCCAGCAGCCCCACGTTAGGGGCCAGGGAAGATACGCAGTATTTT	NA	once	TRBV13	TRBJ2-3
CASSPRGSGANVLTF	TGTGCCAGCAGCCCCAGGGGATCTGGGGCCAACGTCCTGACTTTC	NA	NA	TRBV11-2	TRBJ2-6
CASSHVAGVLDNEQFF	TGTGCCAGCAGCCACGTAGCGGGAGTGCTAGATAATGAGCAGTTCTTC	TRBD2	NA	TRBV3-1/TRBV3-2	TRBJ2-1
CASSLDRFSTGELFF	TGTGCCAGCAGCTTAGACAGGTTCAGCACCGGGGAGCTGTTTTTT	NA	NA	TRBV11-2	TRBJ2-2
CASSVDGLGNQPQHF	TGTGCCAGCAGCGTAGACGGACTCGGCAATCAGCCCCAGCATTTT	NA	NA	TRBV9	TRBJ1-5
CASSLAEVGTQYF	TGTGCCAGCAGCTTAGCGGAGGTTGGGACCCAGTACTTC	NA	NA	TRBV7-2	TRBJ2-5
CASSPGQGSDETQYF	TGTGCCAGCAGCCCAGGACAGGGCTCTGATGAAACCCAGTACTTC	TRBD1	NA	TRBV7-9	TRBJ2-5
CASSHGTEAFF	TGTGCCAGCAGCCACGGGACAGAAGCTTTCTTT	NA	NA	TRBV6-2/TRBV6-3	TRBJ1-1
CASSMRTDKGNTEAFF	TGTGCCAGTAGTATGAGGACGGACAAGGGGAACACTGAAGCTTTCTTT	NA	NA	TRBV19	TRBJ1-1
CASSYGGGEETQYF	TGTGCCAGCAGTTATGGGGGGGGTGAAGAGACCCAGTACTTC	TRBD2	NA	TRBV6-2/TRBV6-3	TRBJ2-5
CASSIGRQGTTNEKLFF	TGTGCCAGTAGTATAGGTCGACAGGGGACAACTAATGAAAAACTGTTTTTT	TRBD1	NA	TRBV19	TRBJ1-4
CASRGGSKTNTGELFF	TGTGCCAGCAGAGGCGGGAGCAAGACGAACACCGGGGAGCTGTTTTTT	TRBD2	NA	TRBV9	TRBJ2-2
CASSPGTGSNYGYTF	TGCGCCAGCAGCCCCGGGACAGGGAGTAACTATGGCTACACCTTC	TRBD1	NA	TRBV5-1	TRBJ1-2
CASSSGTEEYF	TGCGCCAGCAGCTCCGGGACAGAAGAGTACTTC	TRBD1	NA	TRBV5-1	TRBJ2-7
CASSVKRGTDTQYF	TGCGCCAGCAGTGTTAAGCGGGGCACAGATACGCAGTATTTT	NA	NA	TRBV10-1	TRBJ2-3
CASSLSLDLDTQYF	TGTGCCAGCAGTTTATCCCTAGACTTGGATACGCAGTATTTT	NA	NA	TRBV27	TRBJ2-3
CASSALGGQPQHF	TGTGCCAGCAGCGCCCTCGGTGGTCAGCCCCAGCATTTT	NA	NA	TRBV9	TRBJ1-5
CASSSNQGAPGGLFF	TGTGCCAGCAGCTCAAACCAGGGGGCCCCAGGGGGGCTGTTTTTT	TRBD1	NA	TRBV7-8	TRBJ2-2
CASSLGLAGVLISYEQYF	TGCGCCAGCAGCTTGGGACTAGCGGGAGTATTGATCTCCTACGAGCAGTACTTC	TRBD2	NA	TRBV5-1	TRBJ2-7
CASSLRSGGQETQYF	TGTGCCAGCAGCTTACGAAGCGGGGGCCAAGAGACCCAGTACTTC	TRBD2	NA	TRBV5-4	TRBJ2-5
CASRRTSGDTQYF	TGTGCCAGCAGAAGGACTAGCGGAGATACGCAGTATTTT	TRBD2	NA	TRBV6-5	TRBJ2-3
CASRRTGETSYEQYF	TGTGCCAGCAGGCGGACAGGGGAGACCTCCTACGAGCAGTACTTC	TRBD1	NA	TRBV6-1	TRBJ2-7
CASIITGFKGTEAFF	TGTGCCAGCATCATAACAGGGTTTAAAGGGACTGAAGCTTTCTTT	NA	NA	TRBV3-1/TRBV3-2	TRBJ1-1
CASSPTGGLEKLFF	TGTGCCAGCAGCCCGACAGGGGGGCTCGAAAAACTGTTTTTT	TRBD1	NA	TRBV11-2	TRBJ1-4
CASSSRTGLDSPLHF	TGTGCCAGCAGCTCTCGGACAGGTTTGGACTCACCCCTCCACTTT	TRBD1	NA	TRBV7-9	TRBJ1-6
CASSSTGTGDQPQHF	TGTGCCAGCAGTTCTACCGGGACAGGGGATCAGCCCCAGCATTTT	TRBD1	NA	TRBV5-6	TRBJ1-5
CASSRRQNNYGYTF	TGCGCCAGCAGCCGAAGACAGAATAACTATGGCTACACCTTC	NA	NA	TRBV4-1	TRBJ1-2